This T cell receptor beta chain is from a study of T cells after yellow fever vaccination (dated by TCRdb to between 2018 and 2020). Background on the whole study: The SMART-Seq v4 Ultra Low Input RNA kit was used to prepare libraries from fractions with low cell numbers. Bulk TCR alpha and beta repertoires were sequenced longitudinally to track T-cell clones before and after primary and booster YFV17D yellow fever vaccination. Two healthy male donors made up the cohort, one aged 18 to 29 years and the other aged 30 to 40 years. Blood samples were taken at several timepoints before and after primary and secondary immunization, and bulk PBMC replicates and cell subsets were isolated. Summary of the overall study and its limitations: The secondary T-cell response was found to be weaker but faster than the primary response, with a peak reached on day 5 rather than on day 15. The study included only two donors, which limits how far the findings can be generalized. A small share of clonotypes was detected in both CD4 and CD8 compartments, with the overlap likely arising from convergent recombination. Because abundant contaminating clonotypes from the bulk population could be contained in FACS-sorted repertoires, computational filtering was required. After the booster, most clones that had expanded after primary vaccination were detected again (around 97% of CD4 and roughly 86% of CD8), suggesting broad maintenance of memory.

TCR cDNA was made using 5'RACE template switching, a step that added a universal primer site and unique molecular identifiers. Priming for cDNA synthesis came from both the TCR alpha and TCR beta constant segments. Libraries were amplified in two PCR steps, with sample barcodes and sequencing adapters added in the second step. Sequencing of the libraries was done on either Illumina HiSeq 2500 (2x100 bp) or NovaSeq (2x150 bp). The authors' analysis ran thus. Demultiplexing of reads and collapsing into UMI consensus sequences were performed with MIGEC, and V(D)J alignment was carried out with MiXCR. Vaccine-responding clonotypes were identified with edgeR using replicate PBMC samples, with FDR below 0.01 and a log2 fold change above 5 up to day 15 being required. CD4 or CD8 identity was assigned to each bulk clonotype according to whether the clonotype was present at higher abundance in the sequenced CD4 repertoire or the sequenced CD8 repertoire. In-frame beta chains were kept once TCRdb had trimmed the public reads at Q25 with fastp and called clones with MiXCR. Each entry is one CDR3 protein sequence, shown with its most common DNA and genes. The V and J calls, along with clone size, are taken from TCRdb and not from the paper's own processing. The sample has some 150,000 distinct CDR3 sequences on record, roughly 6.7% of them singletons. The ten largest clonotypes hold 0.55% to 0.7% of the sample.

Per the publication, the treatment or condition label means: live attenuated yellow fever vaccine strain. PBMCs were isolated from peripheral blood using a standard Ficoll-Paque protocol. Dynabeads CD4 and CD8 positive selection kits were used to isolate the CD4 and CD8 T-cell fractions. RNA was extracted with TriZol from bulk PBMCs, CD4 and CD8 fractions, and dextramer-positive and dextramer-negative fractions. Many counts were recorded for this clonotype. Its antigen is unknown. One base away there is no much larger clone; base qualities are not given. Measured from the cysteine to the phenylalanine, the CDR3 is 14 residues long. The CDR3 DNA has 42 bases and is translated from base 1. CDR1 and CDR2 are read off the germline V gene as SGHAT and FQNNGV. Trimmed from V: 5 bases; trimmed from J: 5 bases; junction bases lacking a gene match: 8.

The TCR was taken from a man under 40 who received the YFV17D yellow fever vaccine. This sample comprised CD4+ T cells sorted from PBMCs, obtained 10 days after the yellow fever booster vaccination. The sequence links TRBV11-2 to TRBJ2-7; 8 bases in the middle match TRBD1. The CDR3 protein sequence reads: CASSARQGLNEQYF. The DNA reads TGTGCCAGCAGCGCGAGACAGGGGCTCAACGAGCAGTACTTC.